The present entry profiles one TCR beta chain with its context. CDR3 length equals 14 residues. CDR1 LGHNA and CDR2 YNFKEQ come from the germline V gene. V shed 4 bases and J shed 1 base, with 10 bases lying between them. The record originates from a study of T cell changes during pregnancy in multiple sclerosis. Sequenced by immunoSEQ multiplex PCR; TCRdb stores in-frame clones only, minus some. The sample includes about 93,000 clones, 85% to 95% of them seen just once. The chain joins TRBV4-2 to TRBJ1-1; tentatively, D is TRBD1 (6 bases). The sequences come from peripheral blood, collected after pregnancy. The sequence derives from a female donor with multiple sclerosis, enrolled in a pregnancy study. The DNA of the CDR3 is TGTGCCAGCAGCCGGGGAGGGGGGAACACTGAAGCTTTCTTT. Translated, it gives CASSRGGGNTEAFF.